This section outlines one TCR beta chain sequence together with its context. This clonotype was detected a few times. Its antigen is still unknown. No qualities accompany the bases; no much larger clone lies one base away. Ficoll-Paque density gradient centrifugation was used to isolate PBMCs. The entry originates in a study of T-cell memory formation after mild COVID-19 listed by TCRdb under 2021. Study-level background: TCR sequence clusters from the two donors were largely donor specific. T-cell clones expanding and contracting after mild COVID-19 in two donors were tracked by longitudinal TCRalpha and TCRbeta repertoire sequencing. The cohort comprised two young, previously healthy adult volunteers, one female and one male.

V is cut back by 7 bases and J by 1 base, with 10 bases in the junction unmatched. Based on the germline V gene (reference sequence), the CDR1 and CDR2 sequences are WNHNN and SYGVQD. There are 15 amino acids in the CDR3, from cysteine to valine inclusive. Left in the record is the CDR3 DNA by itself, 45 bases read in frame from the first base. Results the study describes overall, beyond this receptor: Clones contracting from day 15 to 85 had balanced CD4/CD8 phenotypes, while a second wave expanding from day 15 to 37 was biased towards CD4+. Some responding clones were found in pre-infection memory, which suggests that pre-existing cross-reactive memory T cells took part in the SARS-CoV-2 response. SARS-CoV-2 specificity was not confirmed for the second-wave clones peaking on day 37. The study covered only a couple of mild cases, and larger cohorts including severe cases with pre-infection samples were considered necessary. Contracting CD4+ clones turned up mainly in the CM and EM memory subsets, whereas EMRA was where CD8+ clones were enriched.

TCRdb names Illumina NovaSeq 6000 as the instrument used. cDNA libraries for TCRalpha and TCRbeta were prepared by 5'RACE using constant-segment primers, with sample barcodes and unique molecular identifiers added. RNA was extracted from every sample with Trizol reagent. Library amplification was performed in two PCR steps, and a second sample barcode and Illumina TruSeq adapters were introduced in the second step. The libraries were sequenced on an Illumina NovaSeq using 2 x 150 bp paired-end reads. Per the source publication's procedure: The reads were demultiplexed and collapsed into UMI-guided consensus sequences using migec v1.2.7. Using mixcr v2.1.11, the UMI consensuses were aligned to TRA and TRB V and J templates and assembled into clonotypes. Expanded or contracted clonotypes were those called significant by both edgeR and NoisET, with noise models trained on biological replicates. For edgeR calls, the cutoffs were a false discovery rate-adjusted p below 0.01 and a log2 fold-change threshold of 1. PCA with hierarchical clustering of max-normalized trajectories of the 1000 most abundant clonotypes was used as exploratory dynamics analysis. Separately sequenced CD4+ and CD8+ repertoires were used to assign a CD4 or CD8 phenotype to each responding clone. Clones were called with MiXCR by TCRdb after fastp trimmed the public reads at Q25, and only in-frame beta chains were retained. Here each entry gathers all rows of one CDR3 protein and keeps the most common genes and DNA. The V and J calls were determined by TCRdb, not by the authors. This sample holds 380,000 or so distinct CDR3 sequences; around 13% were observed only once. About 24% of the sample rests with the top ten.

The chain employs TRBV10-1 and TRBJ2-7; 7 bases in the junction line up with TRBD1. Sequenced material: PBMCs or a T cell subset sorted from them (not recorded which). This receptor was taken from a man younger than 35 who had mild COVID-19 (a few samples of this study predate the infection). The sample titles of this study are shuffled in the database, so cell type and time point are left out; the donor was told from shared clones. The base sequence is TGCGCCAGCACTCCACCAATCAGGGGGTCCTACGAGCAGTACGTC. This sequence encodes CASTPPIRGSYEQYV.